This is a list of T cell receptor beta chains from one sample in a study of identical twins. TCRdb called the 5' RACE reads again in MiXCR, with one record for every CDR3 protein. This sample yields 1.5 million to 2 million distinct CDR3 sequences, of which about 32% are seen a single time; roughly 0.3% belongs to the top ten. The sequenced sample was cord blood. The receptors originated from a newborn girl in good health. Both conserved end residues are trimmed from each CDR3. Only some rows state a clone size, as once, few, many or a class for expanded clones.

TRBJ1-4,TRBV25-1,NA,ASSEVGEKLF
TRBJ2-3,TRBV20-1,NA,SAWGQLSTDTQY
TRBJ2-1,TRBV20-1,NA,SAREGSGGSHEQF
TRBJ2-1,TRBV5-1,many,ASTSGSSYNEQF
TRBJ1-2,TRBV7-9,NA,ASSLTILRVYGYT
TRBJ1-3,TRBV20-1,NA,SASVFVGANTIY
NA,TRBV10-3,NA,AISEPSGYNEQY
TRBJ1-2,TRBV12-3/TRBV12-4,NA,ASSFTASNYGYT
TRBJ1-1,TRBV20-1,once,SARSRDRGSMNTEAF
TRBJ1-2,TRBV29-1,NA,SVENRDGGYYGYT
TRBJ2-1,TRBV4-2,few,ASSQDVDYVSDEQF
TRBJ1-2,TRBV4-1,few,ASSQAGARYGYT
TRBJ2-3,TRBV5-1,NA,ASSLLIAGGPDTQY
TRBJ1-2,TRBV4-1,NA,ASSPNLGRANYGYT
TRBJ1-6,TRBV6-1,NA,ASSEFPGTGFNSPLH
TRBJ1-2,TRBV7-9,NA,ASTKRGQGSNYGYT
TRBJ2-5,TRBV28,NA,ASSFRLAGEGAQETQY
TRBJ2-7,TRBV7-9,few,ASSLVAGGSEQY
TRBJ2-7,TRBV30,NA,AWSVLMGYEQY
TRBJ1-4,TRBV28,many,ASRSYRDRLEKLF
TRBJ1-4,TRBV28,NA,ASTFRSRGFHTSTNEKLF
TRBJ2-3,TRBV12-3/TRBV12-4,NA,ASQPRDRSTDTQY
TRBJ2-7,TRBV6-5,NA,ASSYSFTGSSYEQY
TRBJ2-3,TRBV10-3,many,AISEILGRYVQSDTQY
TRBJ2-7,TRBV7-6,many,ASSLEVRGQDLPYEQY
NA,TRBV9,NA,ASSVGSLAGLYEQY
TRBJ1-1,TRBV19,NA,ASSIEGGLTEAF
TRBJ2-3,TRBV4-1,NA,ASSGGGAPSTDTQY
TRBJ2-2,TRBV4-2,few,ASSQGLAGGYGELF
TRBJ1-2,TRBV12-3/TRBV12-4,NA,ASRMTQDYYGYT
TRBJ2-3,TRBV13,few,ASSLASSGKGNTQY
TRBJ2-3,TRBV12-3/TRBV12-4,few,ASSFGGGITDTQY
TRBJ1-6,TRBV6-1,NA,ASSELGSYNSPLH
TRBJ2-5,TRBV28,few,ASSLFFRRRDKETQY
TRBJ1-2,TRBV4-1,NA,ASSPVFRYGYT
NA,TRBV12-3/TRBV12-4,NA,ASSLPRTTYNEQY
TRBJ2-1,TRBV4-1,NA,ASSRFSGSEQF
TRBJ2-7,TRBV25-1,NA,ASSYRGIGEQY
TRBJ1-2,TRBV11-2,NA,ASREKGKGNYGYT
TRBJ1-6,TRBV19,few,ASRDRGHSPLH
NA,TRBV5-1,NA,APLETQY
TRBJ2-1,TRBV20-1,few,SASEGLPFSYNEQF
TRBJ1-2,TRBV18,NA,ASSPRYPEFWSYGYT
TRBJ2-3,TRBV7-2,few,ASSPGLAGGRSTDTQY